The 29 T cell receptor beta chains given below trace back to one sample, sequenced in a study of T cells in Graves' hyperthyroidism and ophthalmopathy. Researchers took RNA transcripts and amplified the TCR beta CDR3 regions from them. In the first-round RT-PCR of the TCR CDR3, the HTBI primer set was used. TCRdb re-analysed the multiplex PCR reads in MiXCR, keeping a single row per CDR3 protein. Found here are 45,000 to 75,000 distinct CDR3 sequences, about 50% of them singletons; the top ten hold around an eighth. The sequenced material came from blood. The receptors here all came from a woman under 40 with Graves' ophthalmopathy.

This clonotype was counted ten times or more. CDR3 sequence (DNA): TGTGCCATCTTAGGGCTAGCGCCCCAAGAGACCCAGTACTTC. Translation: CAILGLAPQETQYF. The chain joins TRBV6-4 to TRBJ2-5, with a weak D call TRBD2 (6 bases). The ends were cut back, 10 bases at V and 1 base at J, with 16 bases in the middle. This CDR3 spans 14 amino acids. CDR1 and CDR2 from the germline V gene are MRHNA and SNTAGT.

CDR3 residues: CATSVGGANEKLFF. CDR3 nucleotides: TGTGCCACCAGCGTGGGGGGGGCTAATGAAAAACTGTTTTTT. The J gene is TRBJ1-4, the V gene TRBV15; possibly TRBD1 for D (5 bases). Trimming shortened V by 5 bases and J by 3 bases, and 10 bases separated the two germline ends. The CDR3 is 14 residues long. The germline V gene encodes CDR1 LNHNV and CDR2 YYDKDF (reference sequence).

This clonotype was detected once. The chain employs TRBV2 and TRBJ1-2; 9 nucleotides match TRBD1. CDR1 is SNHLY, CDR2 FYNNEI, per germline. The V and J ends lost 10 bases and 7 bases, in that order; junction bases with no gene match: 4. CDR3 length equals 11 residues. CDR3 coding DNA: TGTGCCAAGGGACAGGGCGGTGGCTACACCTTC. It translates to CAKGQGGGYTF.

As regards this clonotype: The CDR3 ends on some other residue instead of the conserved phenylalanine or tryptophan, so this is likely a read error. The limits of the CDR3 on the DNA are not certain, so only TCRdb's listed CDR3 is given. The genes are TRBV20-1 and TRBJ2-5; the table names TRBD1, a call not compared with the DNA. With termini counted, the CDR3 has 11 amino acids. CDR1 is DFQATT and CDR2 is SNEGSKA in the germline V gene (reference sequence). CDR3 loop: CSARDGAGKYC.

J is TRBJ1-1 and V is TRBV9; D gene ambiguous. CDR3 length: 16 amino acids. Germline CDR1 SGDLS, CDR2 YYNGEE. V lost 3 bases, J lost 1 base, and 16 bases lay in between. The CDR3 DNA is TGTGCCAGCAGCGCCCAAGTCGGAGTTCGGAACACTGAAGCTTTCTTT. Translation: CASSAQVGVRNTEAFF.

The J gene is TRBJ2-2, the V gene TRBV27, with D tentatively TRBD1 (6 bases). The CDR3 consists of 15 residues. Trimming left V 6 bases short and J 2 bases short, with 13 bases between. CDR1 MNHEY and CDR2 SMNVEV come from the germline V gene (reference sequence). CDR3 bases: TGTGCCAGCAGCCCCGGGACAAGCAACACCGGGGAGCTGTTTTTT. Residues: CASSPGTSNTGELFF.

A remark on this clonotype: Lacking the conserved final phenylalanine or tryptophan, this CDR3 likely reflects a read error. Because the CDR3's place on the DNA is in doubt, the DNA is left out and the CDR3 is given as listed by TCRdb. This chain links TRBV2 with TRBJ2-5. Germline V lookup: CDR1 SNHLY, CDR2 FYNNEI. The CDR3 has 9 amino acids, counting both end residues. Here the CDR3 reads CASSGTGRL.

In DNA form, the CDR3 reads TGTGCCACCAGCAGTGAAGCGTGGGGGGGCAATCAGCCCCAGCATTTT. This translates into CATSSEAWGGNQPQHF. The V and J genes are TRBV15 and TRBJ1-5; D is possibly TRBD1 (5 bases). The V end was cut by 3 bases, the J end by 2 bases, with 14 bases between. The CDR3 is 16 residues long. CDR1 LNHNV and CDR2 YYDKDF come from the germline V gene (reference sequence). Drawing the rest from reference TRBV15 and TRBJ1-5, the complete variable domain is DAMVIQNPRYQVTQFGKPVTLSCSQTLNHNVMYWYQQKSSQAPKLLFHYYDKDFNNEADTPDNFQSRRPNTSFCFLDIRSPGLGDTAMYLCATSSEAWGGNQPQHFGDGTRLSIL.

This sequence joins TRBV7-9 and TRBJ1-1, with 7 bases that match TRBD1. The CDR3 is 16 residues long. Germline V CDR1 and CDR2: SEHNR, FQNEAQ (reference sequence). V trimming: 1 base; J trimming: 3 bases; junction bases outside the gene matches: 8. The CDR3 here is CASSLGQGVSDTEAFF. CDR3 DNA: TGTGCCAGCAGCTTAGGGCAGGGGGTGAGCGACACTGAAGCTTTCTTT. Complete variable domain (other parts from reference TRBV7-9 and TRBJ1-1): DTGVSQNPRHKITKRGQNVTFRCDPISEHNRLYWYRQTLGQGPEFLTYFQNEAQLEKSRLLSDRFSAERPKGSFSTLEIQRTEQGDSAMYLCASSLGQGVSDTEAFFGQGTRLTVV.

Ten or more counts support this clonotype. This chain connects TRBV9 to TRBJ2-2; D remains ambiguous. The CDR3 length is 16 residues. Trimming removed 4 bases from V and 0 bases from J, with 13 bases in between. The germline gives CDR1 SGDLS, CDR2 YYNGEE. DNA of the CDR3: TGTGCCAGCAGCACAATTACCCGGTCGAACACCGGGGAGCTGTTTTTT. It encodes CASSTITRSNTGELFF.

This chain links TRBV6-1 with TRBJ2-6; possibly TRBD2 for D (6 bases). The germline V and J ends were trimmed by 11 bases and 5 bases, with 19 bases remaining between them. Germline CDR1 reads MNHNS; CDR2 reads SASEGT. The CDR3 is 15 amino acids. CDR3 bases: TGTGCCGGCACTATCCGGGGGTCTAGGGCCAACGTCCTGACTTTC. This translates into CAGTIRGSRANVLTF.

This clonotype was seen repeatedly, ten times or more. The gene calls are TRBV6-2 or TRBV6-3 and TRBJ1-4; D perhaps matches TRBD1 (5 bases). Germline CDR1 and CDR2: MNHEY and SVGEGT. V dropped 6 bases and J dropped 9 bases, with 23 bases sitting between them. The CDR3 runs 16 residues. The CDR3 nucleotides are TGTGCCAGCAGAGACAGCCAGGGAAGACTCCAGAAAAAACTGTTTTTT. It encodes CASRDSQGRLQKKLFF.

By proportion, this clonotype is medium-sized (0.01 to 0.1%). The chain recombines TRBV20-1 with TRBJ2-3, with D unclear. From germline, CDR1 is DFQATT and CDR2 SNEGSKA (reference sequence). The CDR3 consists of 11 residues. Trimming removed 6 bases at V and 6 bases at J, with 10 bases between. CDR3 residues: CSARRLDTQYF. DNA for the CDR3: TGCAGTGCGCGACGCCTTGATACGCAGTATTTT.

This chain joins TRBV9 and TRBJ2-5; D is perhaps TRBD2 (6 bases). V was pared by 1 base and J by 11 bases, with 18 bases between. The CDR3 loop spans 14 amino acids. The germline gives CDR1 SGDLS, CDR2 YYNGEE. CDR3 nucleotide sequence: TGTGCCAGCAGCGTATCAACTAGGCAAGGGACTCAGTACTTC. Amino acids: CASSVSTRQGTQYF.

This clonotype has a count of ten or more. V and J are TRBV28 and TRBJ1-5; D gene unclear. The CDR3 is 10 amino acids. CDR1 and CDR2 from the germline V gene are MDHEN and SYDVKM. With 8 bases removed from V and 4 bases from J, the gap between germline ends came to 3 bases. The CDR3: CASGNQPQHF. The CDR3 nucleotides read TGTGCCAGCGGGAATCAGCCCCAGCATTTT.

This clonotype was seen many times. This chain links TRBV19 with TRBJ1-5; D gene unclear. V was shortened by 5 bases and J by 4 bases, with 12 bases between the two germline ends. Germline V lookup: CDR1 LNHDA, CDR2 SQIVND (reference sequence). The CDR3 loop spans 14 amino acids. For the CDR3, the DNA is TGTGCCAGTAGTCCCCTCATGGGGAATCAGCCCCAGCATTTT. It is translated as CASSPLMGNQPQHF.

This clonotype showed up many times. The CDR3 DNA sequence: TGTGCCAGCAGGCGGGACAGGAGCGCCTACGAGCAGTACTTC. Encoded protein: CASRRDRSAYEQYF. This chain links TRBV6-5 with TRBJ2-7, with 8 nucleotides matching TRBD1. Unmatched junction bases numbered 6, after V lost 6 bases and J lost 2 bases. The CDR3 length is 14 residues. The germline V gene has CDR1 MNHEY and CDR2 SVGAGI.

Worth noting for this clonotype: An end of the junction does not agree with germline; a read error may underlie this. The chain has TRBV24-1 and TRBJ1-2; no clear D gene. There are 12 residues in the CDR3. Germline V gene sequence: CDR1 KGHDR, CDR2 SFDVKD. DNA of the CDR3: TGTGCCAGCAGTGACTCGGAGACAGGCTACACCTTC. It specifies CASSDSETGYTF.

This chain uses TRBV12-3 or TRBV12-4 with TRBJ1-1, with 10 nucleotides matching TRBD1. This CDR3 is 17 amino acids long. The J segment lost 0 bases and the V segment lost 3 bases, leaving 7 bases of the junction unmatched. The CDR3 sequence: CASSFGTGALMNTEAFF. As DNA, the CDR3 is TGTGCCAGCAGTTTCGGGACAGGGGCCCTCATGAACACTGAAGCTTTCTTT.

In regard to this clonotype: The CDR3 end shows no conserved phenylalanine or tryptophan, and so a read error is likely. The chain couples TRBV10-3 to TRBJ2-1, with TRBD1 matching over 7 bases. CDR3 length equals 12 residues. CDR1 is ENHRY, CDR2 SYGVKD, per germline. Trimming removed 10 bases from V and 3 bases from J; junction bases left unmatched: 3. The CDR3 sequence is CASRDSYNEQFL. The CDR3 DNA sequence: TGTGCCAGCCGGGACAGCTACAATGAGCAGTTCCTC.

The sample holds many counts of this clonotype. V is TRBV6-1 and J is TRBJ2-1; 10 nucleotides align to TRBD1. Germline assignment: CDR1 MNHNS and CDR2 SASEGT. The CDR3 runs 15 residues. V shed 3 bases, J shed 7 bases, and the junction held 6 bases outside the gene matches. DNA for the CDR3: TGTGCCAGCAGTGAGACAGGGGGCGAGGCGAATGAGCAGTTCTTC. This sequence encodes CASSETGGEANEQFF.

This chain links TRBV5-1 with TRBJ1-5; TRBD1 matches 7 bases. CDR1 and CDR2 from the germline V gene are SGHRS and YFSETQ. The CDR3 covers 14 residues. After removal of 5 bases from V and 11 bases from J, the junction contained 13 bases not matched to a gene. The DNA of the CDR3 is TGCGCCAGCAGTGCAGGGGGGTCCCAAGAGACCCAGCATTTT. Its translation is CASSAGGSQETQHF. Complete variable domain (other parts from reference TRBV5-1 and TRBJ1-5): KAGVTQTPRYLIKTRGQQVTLSCSPISGHRSVSWYQQTPGQGLQFLFEYFSETQRNKGNFPGRFSGRQFSNSRSEMNVSTLELGDSALYLCASSAGGSQETQHFGDGTRLSIL.

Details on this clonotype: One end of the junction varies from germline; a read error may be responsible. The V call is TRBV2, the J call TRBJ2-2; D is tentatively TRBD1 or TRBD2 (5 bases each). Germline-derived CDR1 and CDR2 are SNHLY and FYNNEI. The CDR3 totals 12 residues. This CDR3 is CASRTDSGKLLF. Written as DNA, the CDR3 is TGTGCCAGCAGGACAGATTCCGGGAAGCTGCTTTTT.

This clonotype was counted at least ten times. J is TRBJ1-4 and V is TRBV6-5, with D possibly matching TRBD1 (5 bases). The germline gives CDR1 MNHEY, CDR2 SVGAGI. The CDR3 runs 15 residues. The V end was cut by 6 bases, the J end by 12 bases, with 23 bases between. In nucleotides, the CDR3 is TGTGCCAGCAGCCCTCAAGTTGGAGGGGCGTATCAACTGTTTTTT. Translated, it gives CASSPQVGGAYQLFF.

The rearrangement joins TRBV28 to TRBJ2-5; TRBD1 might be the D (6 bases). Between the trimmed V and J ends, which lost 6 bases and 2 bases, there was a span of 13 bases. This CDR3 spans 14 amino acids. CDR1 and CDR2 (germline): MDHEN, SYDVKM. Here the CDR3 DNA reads TGTGCCAGCAGGGGGTCAGGGGCACAAGAGACCCAGTACTTC. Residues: CASRGSGAQETQYF. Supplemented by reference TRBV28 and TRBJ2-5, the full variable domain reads DVKVTQSSRYLVKRTGEKVFLECVQDMDHENMFWYRQDPGLGLRLIYFSYDVKMKEKGDIPEGYSVSREKKERFSLILESASTNQTSMYLCASRGSGAQETQYFGPGTRLLVL.

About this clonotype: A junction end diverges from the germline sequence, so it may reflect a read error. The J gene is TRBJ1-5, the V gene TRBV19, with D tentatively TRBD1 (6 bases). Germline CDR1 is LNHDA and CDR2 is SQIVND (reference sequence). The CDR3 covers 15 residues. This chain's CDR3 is CARSIGSGGHQPQHF. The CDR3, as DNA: TGTGCCAGAAGTATTGGAAGCGGGGGCCATCAGCCCCAGCATTTT.

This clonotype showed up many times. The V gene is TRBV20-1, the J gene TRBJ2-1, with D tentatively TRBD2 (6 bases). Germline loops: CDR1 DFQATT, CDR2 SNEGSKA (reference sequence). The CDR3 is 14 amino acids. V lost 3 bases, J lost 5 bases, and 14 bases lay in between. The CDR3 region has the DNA TGCAGTGCTAGTGGGGGGAAAATGAACAATGAGCAGTTCTTC. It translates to CSASGGKMNNEQFF.

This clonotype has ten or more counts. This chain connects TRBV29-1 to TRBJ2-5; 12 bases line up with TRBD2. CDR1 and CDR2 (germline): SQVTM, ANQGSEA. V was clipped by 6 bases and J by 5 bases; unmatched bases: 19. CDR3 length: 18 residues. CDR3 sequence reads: CSVRPRIRTSGIHETQYF. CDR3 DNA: TGCAGCGTCCGTCCGAGGATTAGGACTAGCGGGATCCACGAGACCCAGTACTTC.

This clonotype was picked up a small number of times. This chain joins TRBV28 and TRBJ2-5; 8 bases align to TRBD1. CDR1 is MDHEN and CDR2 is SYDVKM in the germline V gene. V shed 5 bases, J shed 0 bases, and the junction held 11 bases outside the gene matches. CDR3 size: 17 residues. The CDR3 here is CASSPLDRGKDQETQYF. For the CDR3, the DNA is TGTGCCAGCAGTCCCCTAGACAGGGGAAAGGACCAAGAGACCCAGTACTTC.